A single sample is the source of the 27 T cell receptor beta chains below, sequenced in a study of blood T cells in healthy people across ages. A second PCR of 7 to 11 cycles used a sample-barcoded 5' primer and a J-beta primer mix. In TCRdb, the 5' RACE reads were re-called with MiXCR into one record per CDR3 protein. Of 700,000 to 1,000,000 distinct CDR3 sequences listed, under 55% are singletons. Specimen: blood. These receptors all come from a man aged 60 to 69 in good health.

This clonotype was detected only a few times. The rearrangement links TRBV27 to TRBJ1-5; D gene uncertain. This CDR3 has 15 residues. The V end was cut by 5 bases, the J end by 0 bases, with 11 bases between. Germline V gene lookup returns CDR1 MNHEY and CDR2 SMNVEV (reference sequence). CDR3 nucleotide sequence: TGTGCCAGCAGTCCGGGCCTTTATAGCAATCAGCCCCAGCATTTT. It specifies CASSPGLYSNQPQHF.

The gene calls are TRBV5-1 and TRBJ2-3; D is undetermined. CDR3 length: 14 amino acids. CDR1 and CDR2 from the germline V gene are SGHRS and YFSETQ. The ends were cut back, 3 bases at V and 4 bases at J, with 12 bases in the middle. Here the CDR3 reads CASSSKTYADTQYF. In DNA form, the CDR3 reads TGCGCCAGCAGCTCAAAGACCTACGCAGATACGCAGTATTTT.

CDR3 DNA sequence: TGTGCCAGCAGCCAGAATGGGGCAGATACGCAGTATTTT. It is translated as CASSQNGADTQYF. The rearrangement links TRBV7-2 to TRBJ2-3; D gene uncertain. Germline loops: CDR1 SGHTA, CDR2 FQGNSA. The CDR3 loop spans 13 amino acids. V was trimmed by 5 bases and J by 4 bases, leaving 10 bases between them.

The table lists this clonotype with a few counts. This chain connects TRBV5-1 to TRBJ2-4; D might be TRBD1 or TRBD2, each matching 5 bases. From germline, CDR1 is SGHRS and CDR2 YFSETQ. The CDR3 is 16 residues long. V lost 0 bases and J lost 0, with 10 bases in between. CDR3 DNA: TGCGCCAGCAGCTTGGGGGGGAATCTAGCCAAAAACATTCAGTACTTC. Its protein product is CASSLGGNLAKNIQYF. Using reference TRBV5-1 and TRBJ2-4 for the parts outside the CDR3, the full variable domain is KAGVTQTPRYLIKTRGQQVTLSCSPISGHRSVSWYQQTPGQGLQFLFEYFSETQRNKGNFPGRFSGRQFSNSRSEMNVSTLELGDSALYLCASSLGGNLAKNIQYFGAGTRLSVL.

The genes are TRBV11-2 and TRBJ2-2, with unresolved D. CDR1 and CDR2 (germline): SGHAT, FQNNGV. This CDR3 region has 15 residues. V was pared by 5 bases and J by 0 bases, with 10 bases between. The CDR3 region has the DNA TGTGCCAGCAGCCCGGAAGCTTCGAACACCGGGGAGCTGTTTTTT. This encodes CASSPEASNTGELFF.

This clonotype showed up just once. The genes are TRBV30 and TRBJ2-5; 11 bases map to TRBD2. The germline V gene encodes CDR1 GTSNPN and CDR2 SVGIG (reference sequence). V was pared by 3 bases and J by 11 bases, with 8 bases of the junction left unmatched. CDR3 length: 13 residues. The CDR3 sequence is CAWRTSGTPVQYF. DNA of the CDR3: TGTGCCTGGAGGACTAGCGGGACACCTGTGCAGTACTTC. The variable domain in full, completed from reference TRBV30 and TRBJ2-5, reads SQTIHQWPATLVQPVGSPLSLECTVEGTSNPNLYWYRQAAGRGLQLLFYSVGIGQISSEVPQNLSASRPQDRQFILSSKKLLLSDSGFYLCAWRTSGTPVQYFGPGTRLLVL.

This clonotype was picked up a small number of times. This chain links TRBV20-1 with TRBJ2-5; D is perhaps TRBD1 (6 bases). V dropped 5 bases and J dropped 4 bases, with 17 bases sitting between them. There are 14 residues in the CDR3. Germline lookup yields CDR1 DFQATT and CDR2 SNEGSKA (reference sequence). CDR3 nucleotides: TGCAGTGCTGGGCCCAGTACAGGGCGAGAGACCCAGTACTTC. Protein sequence: CSAGPSTGRETQYF.

This chain links TRBV7-2 with TRBJ2-7; D uncertain. Trimming shortened V by 5 bases and J by 2 bases, and 13 bases separated the two germline ends. This CDR3 comprises 14 residues. The germline gives CDR1 SGHTA, CDR2 FQGNSA. CDR3 in DNA: TGTGCCAGCAGCCCTGGCCAACCAGCCTACGAGCAGTACTTC. Protein: CASSPGQPAYEQYF.

This clonotype was counted a few times. V gene TRBV3-1 combines with J gene TRBJ2-7, with D perhaps matching TRBD2 (5 bases). CDR3 size: 12 residues. CDR1 and CDR2 from the germline V gene are LGHDT and YNNKEL (reference sequence). With 2 bases removed from V and 6 bases from J, the gap between germline ends came to 8 bases. The CDR3 DNA sequence: TGTGCCAGCAGCCAACCCGAGGGCGAGCAGTACTTC. It is translated as CASSQPEGEQYF.

The table lists this clonotype with a few counts. This chain uses TRBV20-1 with TRBJ2-2, with 8 positions matching TRBD2. This CDR3 is 15 amino acids long. Germline V gives CDR1 DFQATT, CDR2 SNEGSKA (reference sequence). The V and J ends lost 6 bases and 0 bases, in that order; junction bases with no gene match: 6. CDR3 DNA sequence: TGCAGTGCCCGCAAGGGACTAGCGAACACCGGGGAGCTGTTTTTT. It yields the protein CSARKGLANTGELFF.

V gene TRBV7-9 combines with J gene TRBJ1-1; 7 bases align to TRBD1. The trim removed 5 bases at V and 6 bases at J, leaving 3 bases unmatched. Germline CDR1 is SEHNR and CDR2 is FQNEAQ (reference sequence). The CDR3 loop spans 12 amino acids. The CDR3 loop reads CASSQGVAEAFF. The CDR3 nucleotides are TGTGCCAGCAGCCAGGGGGTGGCTGAAGCTTTCTTT.

A few counts support this clonotype. Germline and junction disagree at one end, which may indicate a read error. The J gene is TRBJ2-5, the V gene TRBV7-7; 10 bases fit TRBD2. The CDR3 length is 16 residues. Germline CDR1 reads SSHAT; CDR2 reads FNYEAQ (reference sequence). The CDR3 DNA sequence: TGTGCTAGCAGCTTAGAGGCTAGCGGGGGTAAAGGGACCCAGTACTTC. Its translation: CASSLEASGGKGTQYF.

This chain connects TRBV5-1 to TRBJ2-5, with D perhaps given as TRBD1 or TRBD2 (5 bases each). The CDR3 runs to 16 residues. CDR1 and CDR2 from the germline V gene are SGHRS and YFSETQ. The V and J ends lost 0 bases and 5 bases respectively, with 17 bases between them. In DNA, the CDR3 is TGCGCCAGCAGCTTGGAGGCTATGGGGGAAGGTGAGACCCAGTACTTC. As protein: CASSLEAMGEGETQYF.

This clonotype was seen a few times. This chain uses TRBV7-9 with TRBJ2-5; either TRBD1 or TRBD2 may supply D (6 bases each). The assigned J gene may be wrong: the sequence end matches TRBJ2-7 better. This CDR3 region has 15 residues. Germline CDR1 reads SEHNR; CDR2 reads FQNEAQ (reference sequence). In DNA, the CDR3 is TGTGCCAGCAGCTTCGGTGGGGGGCTGATGGACGAGCAGTACTTC. Its protein product is CASSFGGGLMDEQYF.

This clonotype was observed once. Given a much more abundant clone one base away, this may be a read error. The V call is TRBV2, the J call TRBJ2-7; TRBD1 matches at 8 bases. Germline CDR1 reads SNHLY; CDR2 reads FYNNEI. CDR3 length: 14 amino acids. Germline trimming cut 6 bases from V and 5 bases from J; bases unmatched to any gene: 9. As DNA, the CDR3 is TGTGCCAGCAGCGCCGGGGACAGGAGCGACGAGCAGTACTTC. It encodes CASSAGDRSDEQYF.

V usage is TRBV3-1 and J usage is TRBJ1-1; a possible D gene is TRBD1 (5 bases). V lost 3 bases to trimming and J lost 3 bases, with 8 bases between them. This CDR3 spans 13 amino acids. Germline V gives CDR1 LGHDT, CDR2 YNNKEL (reference sequence). The CDR3 nucleotides are TGTGCCAGCAGCCAGGGGCAGCACACTGAAGCTTTCTTT. It specifies CASSQGQHTEAFF.

The V call is TRBV7-6, the J call TRBJ1-2, with D hard to call. Trimming removed 1 base from V and 4 bases from J, with 10 bases in between. The germline CDR1 and CDR2 sequences are SGHVS and FNYEAQ. The length of the CDR3 is 14 residues. In DNA, the CDR3 is TGTGCCAGCAGCTTAGACGGGTTGGGCTATGGCTACACCTTC. Protein: CASSLDGLGYGYTF. The complete variable domain, with remaining parts taken from reference TRBV7-6 and TRBJ1-2, reads GAGVSQSPRYKVTKRGQDVALRCDPISGHVSLYWYRQALGQGPEFLTYFNYEAQQDKSGLPNDRFSAERPEGSISTLTIQRTEQRDSAMYRCASSLDGLGYGYTFGSGTRLTVV.

The chain uses TRBV20-1 and TRBJ2-7, with D tentatively TRBD1 (6 bases). Germline CDR1 reads DFQATT; CDR2 reads SNEGSKA (reference sequence). The CDR3 is 12 amino acids. The ends were cut back, 5 bases at V and 2 bases at J, with 10 bases in the middle. CDR3 residues: CSAVGTTYEQYF. The CDR3 coding sequence is TGCAGTGCTGTCGGGACAACCTACGAGCAGTACTTC.

The chain carries TRBV10-3 and TRBJ2-7, with D uncertain. The CDR3 length is 12 residues. V lost 5 bases and J lost 2, with 7 bases in between. CDR1 and CDR2 from the germline V gene are ENHRY and SYGVKD. The chain's CDR3 is CAISRVAYEQYF. CDR3 nucleotide sequence: TGTGCCATCAGTCGGGTAGCCTACGAGCAGTACTTC.

J is TRBJ2-7 and V is TRBV6-5; D gene uncertain. Deletions cut 8 bases from V and 1 base from J, with 12 bases between. Looked up from germline, CDR1 is MNHEY and CDR2 is SVGAGI. CDR3 length: 13 residues. As DNA, the CDR3 is TGTGCCAGCGCGGCACTCCAGTCCTACGAGCAGTACTTC. Translation gives CASAALQSYEQYF.

The chain joins TRBV12-3 or TRBV12-4 to TRBJ2-3; TRBD2 might be the D (6 bases). Trimming shortened V by 2 bases and J by 2 bases, and 14 bases separated the two germline ends. This CDR3 contains 16 residues. CDR3 sequence: CASSLSGRGPTDTQYF. CDR3 bases: TGTGCCAGCAGTTTATCGGGGCGGGGCCCCACAGATACGCAGTATTTT.

This clonotype was seen ten or more times. The chain links TRBV20-1 to TRBJ2-3; 7 nucleotides line up with TRBD2. V lost 5 bases and J lost 1; bases outside the gene matches: 9. CDR1 is DFQATT, CDR2 SNEGSKA, per germline (reference sequence). The CDR3 is 15 residues long. CDR3 loop: CSAPSGGDGTDTQYF. DNA of the CDR3: TGCAGTGCTCCCAGTGGGGGGGACGGCACAGATACGCAGTATTTT.

The chain couples TRBV7-9 to TRBJ2-1, with D possibly TRBD2 on 5 matching bases. The CDR3 has 15 amino acids. V lost 5 bases to trimming and J lost 5 bases, with 16 bases between them. Germline-derived CDR1 and CDR2 are SEHNR and FQNEAQ (reference sequence). CDR3 protein: CASSQTRLSHNEQFF. Here the CDR3 DNA reads TGTGCCAGCAGCCAGACCCGACTATCCCACAATGAGCAGTTCTTC.

The J gene is TRBJ2-5, the V gene TRBV6-2 or TRBV6-3, with D perhaps TRBD1 (7 bases). CDR3 length: 16 amino acids. V lost 8 bases and J lost 0, with 19 bases in between. Germline V lookup: CDR1 MNHEY, CDR2 SVGEGT. CDR3 residues: CASLPPAGGYQETQYF. The CDR3 nucleotides read TGTGCCAGCCTTCCTCCCGCAGGGGGGTACCAAGAGACCCAGTACTTC.

A few counts support this clonotype. V is TRBV27 and J is TRBJ2-1, with TRBD2 as a possible D gene (6 bases). CDR1 MNHEY and CDR2 SMNVEV come from the germline V gene (reference sequence). The CDR3 covers 13 residues. Trimming left V 3 bases short and J 8 bases short, with 11 bases between. The CDR3 loop is CASSFGGSDEQFF. The CDR3 nucleotides read TGTGCCAGCAGTTTCGGAGGGTCGGATGAGCAGTTCTTC.

V gene TRBV20-1 combines with J gene TRBJ2-7; 9 bases are a match to TRBD2. Looked up from germline, CDR1 is DFQATT and CDR2 is SNEGSKA (reference sequence). Trimming removed 0 bases from V and 1 base from J; junction bases left unmatched: 4. The CDR3 has 15 amino acids. CDR3 sequence (DNA): TGCAGTGCTAGAGAGACTAGCGGACTGTCCTACGAGCAGTACTTC. Its protein product is CSARETSGLSYEQYF.

This clonotype occurred a few times. The chain is built from TRBV20-1 and TRBJ1-4; D might be TRBD1 (5 bases). Trimming took off 0 bases at V and 8 bases at J, with 13 bases between the two ends. The CDR3 length is 14 residues. The germline V gene has CDR1 DFQATT and CDR2 SNEGSKA (reference sequence). The CDR3 here is CSARDRGVGEKLFF. CDR3 DNA sequence: TGCAGTGCTAGAGATCGGGGGGTTGGAGAAAAACTGTTTTTT.